These 3 T cell receptor beta chains came from one sample sequenced in a study of neurological immune-mediated disorders. TCRdb called the 5' RACE reads again in MiXCR, with one record for every CDR3 protein. The sample lists approximately 36,000 distinct CDR3 sequences; about 3.2% were seen once. Time point: longitudinal time-point 1 (baseline). The material sequenced was PBMCs. Every receptor here comes from a woman in her fifties or sixties with multiple sclerosis.

At least ten counts were recorded for this clonotype. The chain uses TRBV5-1 and TRBJ1-1; 8 nucleotides line up with TRBD1. Germline V gene lookup returns CDR1 SGHRS and CDR2 YFSETQ. Losses at the gene ends were 1 base for V and 1 base for J; bases not matched to a gene: 6. The CDR3 sequence is 16 residues long. This chain's CDR3 is CASSLIPGGENTEAFF. The CDR3 nucleotides read TGCGCCAGCAGCTTGATTCCAGGGGGCGAGAACACTGAAGCTTTCTTT.

This clonotype showed up just a few times. The rearrangement uses TRBV20-1 and TRBJ1-2, with D unresolved. This CDR3 is built from 12 residues. With 0 bases removed from V and 8 bases from J, the gap between germline ends came to 10 bases. Germline lookup yields CDR1 DFQATT and CDR2 SNEGSKA (reference sequence). The CDR3 region is CSARDISKGYTF. CDR3 coding DNA: TGCAGTGCTAGAGATATATCCAAAGGCTACACCTTC.

This clonotype was found many times. This chain uses TRBV7-9 with TRBJ2-7, with D possibly matching TRBD1 (7 bases). The CDR3 runs 14 residues. The germline V gene has CDR1 SEHNR and CDR2 FQNEAQ (reference sequence). Trimming took off 1 base at V and 7 bases at J, with 14 bases between the two ends. The DNA for the CDR3 is TGTGCCAGCAGCTTAGTTGAGTCAGGGGGGGAGCAGTACTTC. It encodes CASSLVESGGEQYF.